These T cell receptor beta chains were read from a single sample in a study of T-cell reconstitution after alpha-beta-depleted transplantation in children. TCRdb itself ran the PCR reads through MiXCR, one entry per CDR3 protein. Of tens of thousands of distinct CDR3 sequences in the sample, around 7.9% were seen once. The sample here was PBMCs from the stem cell graft donor, taken from the stem cell graft. Source of these receptors: a human donor who donated a stem cell graft to a child with acute lymphoblastic leukemia. Both conserved end residues are part of each CDR3. A D gene is named only where the DNA matches it firmly. Clone size, where shown, is once, few, many, or a class for clones that have expanded.

j_call v_call d_call clone_size cdr3_nt cdr3_aa
TRBJ2-2 TRBV7-9 TRBD1 many TGTGCCAGCAGATCCTCCGGGACAGACACCGGGGAGCTGTTTTTT CASRSSGTDTGELFF
TRBJ2-3 TRBV11-2 NA NA TGTGCCAGCAGCTTAAGACATGGAAGTACAGATACGCAGTATTTT CASSLRHGSTDTQYF
TRBJ2-4 TRBV12-3/TRBV12-4 NA many TGTGCCAGCAGTCCCCCACGGAGTAAAAACATTCAGTACTTC CASSPPRSKNIQYF
TRBJ2-1 TRBV29-1 NA many TGCAGCGCCTATCCCCGGGACTCAACCTACAATGAGCAGTTCTTC CSAYPRDSTYNEQFF
TRBJ1-1 TRBV3-1 NA many TGTGCCAGCAGCCAAGAAAGAGGGCTCGGGTTCACTGAAGCTTTCTTT CASSQERGLGFTEAFF
TRBJ2-7 TRBV12-3/TRBV12-4 NA many TGTGCCAGCAGCTTTGGGATCAGGTCCCCCGCCTACGAGCAGTACTTC CASSFGIRSPAYEQYF
TRBJ2-5 TRBV27 TRBD2 many TGTGCCAGCAGTTCGATGCTAGCGGGAGGGCCTAGGGAGACCCAGTACTTC CASSSMLAGGPRETQYF
TRBJ2-1 TRBV9 NA many TGTGCCAGCGGCAGGGTAGGGAATGAGCAGTTCTTC CASGRVGNEQFF
TRBJ1-3 TRBV4-2 TRBD1 many TGTGCCAGCAGCCAGGACAGGGGTGGAAACACCATATATTTT CASSQDRGGNTIYF
TRBJ2-3 TRBV20-1 NA NA TGCAGTGCTGGTGGGATGGGGCACACAGATACGCAGTATTTT CSAGGMGHTDTQYF
TRBJ1-1 TRBV4-1 NA NA TGCGCCAACAGCCAAGATCGGGGTAAAAGCACTGAAGCTTTCTTT CANSQDRGKSTEAFF
TRBJ1-5 TRBV18 TRBD1 NA TGTGCCAGCTCACGCACCGGGACAGGGAATTTTGGCAATCAGCCCCAGCATTTT CASSRTGTGNFGNQPQHF
TRBJ2-7 TRBV20-1 TRBD1 many TGCAGTGCTTTAACGGGACAGGGTAACTACGAGCAGTACTTC CSALTGQGNYEQYF
TRBJ2-2 TRBV5-1 TRBD1 many TGCGCCAGCAGCCCTCGACAGGGGCGGGAGCTGTTTTTT CASSPRQGRELFF
TRBJ2-3 TRBV7-8 NA many TGTGCCAGCAGCCCTCAGGAGTTGGCAGATACGCAGTATTTT CASSPQELADTQYF
TRBJ2-4 TRBV5-1 NA few TGCGCCAGCAGCGGGGCGGCTCGAGCCAAAAACATTCAGTACTTC CASSGAARAKNIQYF
TRBJ1-1 TRBV6-2/TRBV6-3 NA many TGTGCCAGCATCCCGGGACAACCGAACACTGAAGCTTTCTTT CASIPGQPNTEAFF
TRBJ1-1 TRBV7-9 TRBD1 many TGTGCCAGCAGCTCGAGGACAGGGTATGAGGACACTGAAGCTTTCTTT CASSSRTGYEDTEAFF
TRBJ2-3 TRBV4-2 TRBD2 many TGTGCCAGCAGCCAAGATCGGGCGGGAGGGCCGACAGATACGCAGTATTTT CASSQDRAGGPTDTQYF
TRBJ2-5 TRBV11-2 NA few TGTGCCAGCAGCTTAGAGCGGACGGCGTTTAAAGAGACCCAGTACTTC CASSLERTAFKETQYF
TRBJ1-1 TRBV7-2 NA NA TGTGCCACTTCCCACGGGAACACTGAAGCTTTCTTT CATSHGNTEAFF
TRBJ2-1 TRBV2 NA many TGTGCCAGCAGTACCGGGACGCGCGCATACAATGAGCAGTTCTTC CASSTGTRAYNEQFF
TRBJ2-1 TRBV5-4 TRBD2 NA TGTGCCAGCAGCCCGTTGGGGGGGAGCTCCTACAATGAGCAGTTCTTC CASSPLGGSSYNEQFF
TRBJ2-2 TRBV6-6 TRBD1 many TGTGCCAGCAATACCGGGACAGGGGACACCGGGGAGCTGTTTTTT CASNTGTGDTGELFF
TRBJ1-1 TRBV5-1 TRBD1 many TGCGCCAGCAGCCCCGGACAGGGGTCAGCGAACACTGAAGCTTTCTTT CASSPGQGSANTEAFF
TRBJ2-5 TRBV9 NA many TGTGCCAGCAGCGAGTGGGGAGAGACCCAGTACTTC CASSEWGETQYF
TRBJ2-1 TRBV2 TRBD2 many TGTGCCAGCAGTAGAAGGGGTGGAGCGGGGGGGAGCTACAATGAGCAGTTCTTC CASSRRGGAGGSYNEQFF
TRBJ2-2 TRBV4-3 NA NA TGCGCCAGCAATTCATGGGGGCAGGCGAACACCGGGGAGCTGTTTTTT CASNSWGQANTGELFF
TRBJ2-2 TRBV6-2/TRBV6-3 NA many TGTGCCAGCAGTCCCGGGATCACCGGGGAGCTGTTTTTT CASSPGITGELFF
TRBJ2-4 TRBV4-3 NA few TGCGCCAGCAGCCCGGCCCAACGAGGGCCCAAAAACATTCAGTACTTC CASSPAQRGPKNIQYF
TRBJ1-1 TRBV7-8 NA NA TGTGCCAGCAGCCTGTCTCCCGCGGGACTGAACACTGAAGCTTTCTTT CASSLSPAGLNTEAFF
TRBJ2-3 TRBV5-1 NA many TGCGCCAGCAAGGAAGGCGCCCAGAGCACAGATACGCAGTATTTT CASKEGAQSTDTQYF
TRBJ2-2 TRBV11-2 NA many TGTGCCAGCAGCCCACTCAGTTTAAGGGAATACACCGGGGAGCTGTTTTTT CASSPLSLREYTGELFF
TRBJ1-1 TRBV29-1 NA many TGCAGCGTTGGTCGGAGTAGCACTGAAGCTTTCTTT CSVGRSSTEAFF
TRBJ1-3 TRBV19 NA many TGTGCCAGTAGTCAATCCGACAGGCCCTCTGGAAACACCATATATTTT CASSQSDRPSGNTIYF
TRBJ2-2 TRBV29-1 NA few TGCAGCGTTGGACTATTGAACACCGGGGAGCTGTTTTTT CSVGLLNTGELFF
TRBJ2-7 TRBV15 TRBD1 few TGTGCCACCAGCGGCCGGGACAGCCTTTGGGACGAGCAGTACTTC CATSGRDSLWDEQYF
TRBJ2-2 TRBV7-9 NA many TGTGCCAGCAGCTTAATTCAGGGGGGCACCGGGGAGCTGTTTTTT CASSLIQGGTGELFF
TRBJ1-2 TRBV6-2/TRBV6-3 NA many TGTGCCAGCAGTTCTGGACCCATGAACTATGGCTACACCTTC CASSSGPMNYGYTF
TRBJ2-7 TRBV27 NA many TGTGCCAGCAGTTTATCGCAGGGGTCCCGCGAGCAGTACTTC CASSLSQGSREQYF
TRBJ1-4 TRBV28 TRBD1 many TGTGCCAGCAGTCCACTCTACAGGGGAGGGCTGTTTTTT CASSPLYRGGLFF
TRBJ2-7 TRBV4-2 NA many TGTGCCAGCAGCCAAGACGAGGGAAGCTACGAGCAGTACTTC CASSQDEGSYEQYF
TRBJ2-1 TRBV20-1 TRBD2 NA TGCAGGCTTCCTGGGGAGTCTTCTAGCGGGCAACGAGACAATGAGCAGTTCTTC CRLPGESSSGQRDNEQFF
TRBJ2-1 TRBV12-3/TRBV12-4 TRBD1 few TGTGCCAGCAGCCCCGGGACAGGGGTTCCGTTCTTC CASSPGTGVPFF